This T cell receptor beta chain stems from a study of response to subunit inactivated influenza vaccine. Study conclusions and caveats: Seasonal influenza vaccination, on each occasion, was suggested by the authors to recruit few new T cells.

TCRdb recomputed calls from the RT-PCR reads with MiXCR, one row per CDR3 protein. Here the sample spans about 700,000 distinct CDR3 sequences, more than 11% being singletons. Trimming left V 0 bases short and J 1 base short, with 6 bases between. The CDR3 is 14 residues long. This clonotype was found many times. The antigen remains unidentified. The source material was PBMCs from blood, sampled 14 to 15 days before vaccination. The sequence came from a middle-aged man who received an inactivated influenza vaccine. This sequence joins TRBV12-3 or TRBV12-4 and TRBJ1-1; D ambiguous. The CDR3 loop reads CASSLAVTNTEAFF. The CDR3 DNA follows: TGTGCCAGCAGTTTAGCCGTCACGAACACTGAAGCTTTCTTT.